The 26 T cell receptor beta chains listed next were all sequenced from one sample in a study of Ad26.COV2.S vaccination and SARS-CoV-2 variants. TCRdb's table, derived via immunoSEQ multiplex PCR, lists solely in-frame clones and lacks some. The sample consists of roughly 400,000 clones, about 90% of them appearing once. Documented treatment: over 15 received Ad26.COV2.S at low or high dose, single or two shots; about five received placebo; per-sample allocation not given. Samples came from day 63 after the first vaccine or placebo injection. The sequences come from peripheral blood, collected in a trial of Ad26.COV2.S vaccine versus placebo. The source is a person aged 18 to 59 who received the Ad26.COV2.S COVID-19 vaccine or a placebo.

J is TRBJ2-1 and V is TRBV5-1, with D possibly being TRBD1 (5 bases). V lost 4 bases to trimming and J lost 4 bases, with 12 bases between them. CDR3 size: 14 residues. Per the germline V gene, CDR1 is SGHRS and CDR2 is YFSETQ. The CDR3 nucleotides read TGCGCCAGCAGCCCCTTACAGGTTTACAATGAGCAGTTCTTC. Amino acids: CASSPLQVYNEQFF.

The chain links TRBV6-6 to TRBJ2-1; D is ambiguous. Trimming stripped 5 bases from V and 3 bases from J, with 11 bases between. Germline V CDR1 and CDR2: MNHNY, SVGAGI (reference sequence). This CDR3 is 14 amino acids long. This chain's CDR3 is CASSRQEIYNEQFF. CDR3 coding DNA: TGTGCCAGCAGTCGCCAGGAGATCTACAATGAGCAGTTCTTC.

This sequence joins TRBV6-5 and TRBJ2-1, with D possibly being TRBD2 (5 bases). The CDR3 is made up of 15 amino acids. Trimming left V 3 bases short and J 3 bases short, with 12 bases between. Germline CDR1 MNHEY, CDR2 SVGAGI. The CDR3 loop is CASSYRWELYNEQFF. The CDR3 DNA sequence: TGTGCCAGCAGTTATAGGTGGGAGCTCTACAATGAGCAGTTCTTC.

This rearrangement joins TRBV5-1 to TRBJ2-3; 11 positions match TRBD2. V dropped 2 bases and J dropped 0; count of bases not matched to a gene: 14. This CDR3 comprises 20 residues. The germline V gene encodes CDR1 SGHRS and CDR2 YFSETQ. The CDR3 loop reads CASSFLSSGRTTSSTDTQYF. The CDR3 DNA reads as TGCGCCAGCAGCTTTTTGTCTAGCGGGAGGACCACCTCTAGCACAGATACGCAGTATTTT.

The chain combines TRBV19 with TRBJ2-7; TRBD2 aligns across 7 bases. After removal of 1 base from V and 5 bases from J, the junction contained 14 bases not matched to a gene. The germline gives CDR1 LNHDA, CDR2 SQIVND (reference sequence). The CDR3 has 17 residues. This CDR3 is CASSIASRGSGANEQYF. The CDR3 DNA sequence: TGTGCCAGTAGTATAGCGTCCCGCGGGAGCGGGGCGAACGAGCAGTACTTC.

The chain employs TRBV19 and TRBJ1-2; 7 bases agree with TRBD1. Looked up from germline, CDR1 is LNHDA and CDR2 is SQIVND (reference sequence). J lost 0 bases, V lost 6 bases, and 10 bases had no gene match. CDR3 length equals 16 residues. The chain's CDR3 is CASRGLRQGANYGYTF. The DNA of the CDR3 is TGTGCCAGTAGGGGACTGAGGCAGGGGGCTAACTATGGCTACACCTTC.

This rearrangement joins TRBV18 to TRBJ2-1; 10 bases align to TRBD2. Germline CDR1 KGHSH, CDR2 LQKENI. This CDR3 region has 16 residues. The ends lost 4 bases at V and 5 bases at J; junction bases unmatched: 8. The CDR3 DNA sequence: TGTGCCAGCTCACTCCCGACTAGCGGGTGGAACAATGAGCAGTTCTTC. Protein: CASSLPTSGWNNEQFF.

V is TRBV10-2 and J is TRBJ2-2; TRBD2 matches at 9 bases. From germline, CDR1 is WSHSY and CDR2 SAAADI. With 10 bases clipped from V and 6 bases from J, the junction kept 12 bases outside the gene matches. This CDR3 region has 15 residues. The CDR3: CATSQAGGRAGELFF. The CDR3 region has the DNA TGCGCCACTTCCCAAGCGGGAGGACGCGCCGGGGAGCTGTTTTTT.

The chain has TRBV4-1 and TRBJ2-3, with 9 bases lining up with TRBD2. This CDR3 is built from 16 residues. Trimming cost V 0 bases and J 3 bases; bases outside gene matches: 4. Germline values: CDR1 MGHRA, CDR2 YSYEKL. CDR3 residues: CASSQEAGGGTDTQYF. CDR3 bases: TGCGCCAGCAGCCAAGAGGCGGGAGGGGGGACAGATACGCAGTATTTT.

This chain links TRBV5-1 with TRBJ2-6; the D gene could be TRBD1 or TRBD2 (5 bases each). The CDR3 sequence is 20 residues long. Germline lookup yields CDR1 SGHRS and CDR2 YFSETQ. Between the trimmed V and J ends, which lost 2 bases and 4 bases, there was a span of 25 bases. The CDR3 DNA is TGCGCCAGCAGCTTCGATCGGGGACCGACCCGGCGGCTCGGGGCCAACGTCCTGACTTTC. It codes for CASSFDRGPTRRLGANVLTF.

This rearrangement joins TRBV5-1 to TRBJ2-7; TRBD2 agrees at 8 bases. V trimming: 4 bases; J trimming: 2 bases; junction bases outside the gene matches: 14. The CDR3 totals 17 residues. Germline CDR1 and CDR2: SGHRS and YFSETQ. The CDR3, as DNA: TGCGCCAGCAGCACCCCCCACAGAGGAGCGGGAGCCTACGAGCAGTACTTC. The encoded protein is CASSTPHRGAGAYEQYF.

The V call is TRBV5-8, the J call TRBJ1-2; TRBD1 is a possible D gene (5 bases). V was cut by 1 base and J by 6 bases, with 10 bases left in between. The CDR3 is made up of 13 amino acids. The V gene's germline CDR1 is SGHTS and CDR2 YDEGEE. CDR3 residues: CASSLRGLDGYTF. CDR3 sequence (DNA): TGTGCCAGCAGCTTGAGGGGTTTGGATGGCTACACCTTC.

The chain couples TRBV11-2 to TRBJ1-2; D is perhaps TRBD1 (6 bases). Germline CDR1 is SGHAT and CDR2 is FQNNGV. Trimming left V 5 bases short and J 8 bases short, with 18 bases between. There are 14 residues in the CDR3. CDR3 residues: CASSQDSQGVGYTF. Here the CDR3 DNA reads TGTGCCAGCAGCCAGGACAGCCAAGGTGTAGGCTACACCTTC.

This rearrangement joins TRBV24-1 to TRBJ2-2; the match to TRBD2 covers 10 bases. This CDR3 region has 15 residues. The junction had 10 bases not matched to a gene; V was cut back by 9 bases and J by 7 bases. Germline-derived CDR1 and CDR2 are KGHDR and SFDVKD. The CDR3 protein is CATSASGRNGGELFF. Written as DNA, the CDR3 is TGTGCCACCTCGGCTAGCGGGAGAAATGGCGGGGAGCTGTTTTTT.

This sequence joins TRBV18 and TRBJ1-2; 9 bases line up with TRBD1. The CDR3 totals 14 residues. The ends lost 3 bases at V and 3 bases at J; junction bases unmatched: 2. Germline values: CDR1 KGHSH, CDR2 LQKENI. This CDR3 reads CASSPGQGHYGYTF. In nucleotides, the CDR3 is TGTGCCAGCTCACCGGGACAGGGACACTATGGCTACACCTTC. Drawing the rest from reference TRBV18 and TRBJ1-2, the complete variable domain is NAGVMQNPRHLVRRRGQEARLRCSPMKGHSHVYWYRQLPEEGLKFMVYLQKENIIDESGMPKERFSAEFPKEGPSILRIQQVVRGDSAAYFCASSPGQGHYGYTFGSGTRLTVV.

This chain uses TRBV5-5 with TRBJ2-5; no firm D call. CDR3 length equals 14 residues. V was clipped by 1 base and J by 3 bases, with 10 bases between them. CDR1 and CDR2 (germline): SGHKS, YYEKEE (reference sequence). The CDR3: CASSLSWGEETQYF. CDR3 in DNA: TGTGCCAGCAGCTTGTCCTGGGGTGAAGAGACCCAGTACTTC.

The CDR3 coding sequence is TGCGCCAGCAGCTTGGAACTAGCGGGCTCCTACGAGCAGTACTTC. It encodes CASSLELAGSYEQYF. The chain links TRBV5-1 to TRBJ2-7; 9 nucleotides match TRBD2. This CDR3 comprises 15 residues. Germline V gives CDR1 SGHRS, CDR2 YFSETQ. The ends lost 0 bases at V and 0 bases at J; junction bases unmatched: 1.

This clone was seen just once. The V gene is TRBV4-2, the J gene TRBJ1-2, with D unresolved. The ends were cut back, 4 bases at V and 5 bases at J, with 20 bases in the middle. Germline V lookup: CDR1 LGHNA, CDR2 YNFKEQ. This CDR3 is 16 amino acids long. The CDR3 coding sequence is TGTGCCAGCAGCCCCAAGATCGGGGAGAATTGGTATGGCTACACCTTC. Translation: CASSPKIGENWYGYTF.

J is TRBJ2-3 and V is TRBV2, with TRBD1 as a possible D gene (6 bases). The CDR3 sequence is 14 residues long. CDR1 is SNHLY and CDR2 is FYNNEI in the germline V gene. V was cut by 7 bases and J by 1 base, with 12 bases left in between. CDR3 residues: CASTGTHGTDTQYF. DNA for the CDR3: TGTGCCAGCACCGGGACACATGGCACAGATACGCAGTATTTT.

The chain has TRBV24-1 and TRBJ2-3; 9 bases line up with TRBD2. Germline V CDR1 and CDR2: KGHDR, SFDVKD. After removal of 3 bases from V and 2 bases from J, the junction contained 8 bases not matched to a gene. The CDR3 runs to 17 residues. The CDR3 is CATSDLTSGRPTDTQYF. The CDR3 region has the DNA TGTGCCACCAGTGATCTGACTAGCGGACGACCCACAGATACGCAGTATTTT.

This chain connects TRBV10-3 to TRBJ2-1; 7 nucleotides line up with TRBD2. V lost 0 bases to trimming and J lost 9 bases; unmatched junction nucleotides: 14. This CDR3 spans 17 amino acids. Germline CDR1 reads ENHRY; CDR2 reads SYGVKD. CDR3 nucleotides: TGTGCCATCAGTGAGTCGGGTGCGGGAGACTTCTTTGGTGAGCAGTTCTTC. As protein: CAISESGAGDFFGEQFF.

J is TRBJ2-3 and V is TRBV3-1 (or the pseudogene TRBV3-2), with 9 bases aligning to TRBD2. The CDR3 loop spans 15 amino acids. Germline values: CDR1 LGHDT, CDR2 YNNKEL (reference sequence). Losses at the gene ends were 2 bases for V and 0 bases for J; bases not matched to a gene: 0. CDR3 sequence (DNA): TGTGCCAGCAGCCAAACTAGCGGGAGCACAGATACGCAGTATTTT. Amino acid sequence: CASSQTSGSTDTQYF.

V gene TRBV18 combines with J gene TRBJ2-3, with D unclear. This CDR3 is 13 amino acids long. Trimming removed 1 base at V and 7 bases at J, with 9 bases between. Germline V gene sequence: CDR1 KGHSH, CDR2 LQKENI. CDR3 nucleotide sequence: TGTGCCAGCTCACCACAGCATCGACATACGCAGTATTTT. This sequence encodes CASSPQHRHTQYF.

The rearrangement joins TRBV5-4 to TRBJ2-1, with D possibly TRBD2 on 6 matching bases. This CDR3 comprises 17 residues. Germline values: CDR1 SGHNT, CDR2 YYREEE (reference sequence). V lost 1 base and J lost 3, with 17 bases in between. As DNA, the CDR3 is TGTGCCAGCAGCTTGAAATCGGCTAGCGAATACTACAATGAGCAGTTCTTC. It encodes CASSLKSASEYYNEQFF.

This chain connects TRBV27 to TRBJ2-1; D gene uncertain. Germline V gene sequence: CDR1 MNHEY, CDR2 SMNVEV (reference sequence). Trimming left V 8 bases short and J 6 bases short, with 11 bases between. The CDR3 runs to 12 residues. The CDR3 sequence: CASALTGNEQFF. As DNA, the CDR3 is TGTGCCAGCGCGCTCACGGGCAATGAGCAGTTCTTC.

The chain is built from TRBV6-5 and TRBJ2-7, with a weak D call TRBD2 (6 bases). Germline assignment: CDR1 MNHEY and CDR2 SVGAGI. Trimming took off 8 bases at V and 5 bases at J, with 13 bases between the two ends. The CDR3 sequence is 12 residues long. CDR3 sequence: CASGGLRDEQYF. The CDR3 DNA reads TGTGCCAGCGGGGGACTGCGGGACGAGCAGTACTTC.